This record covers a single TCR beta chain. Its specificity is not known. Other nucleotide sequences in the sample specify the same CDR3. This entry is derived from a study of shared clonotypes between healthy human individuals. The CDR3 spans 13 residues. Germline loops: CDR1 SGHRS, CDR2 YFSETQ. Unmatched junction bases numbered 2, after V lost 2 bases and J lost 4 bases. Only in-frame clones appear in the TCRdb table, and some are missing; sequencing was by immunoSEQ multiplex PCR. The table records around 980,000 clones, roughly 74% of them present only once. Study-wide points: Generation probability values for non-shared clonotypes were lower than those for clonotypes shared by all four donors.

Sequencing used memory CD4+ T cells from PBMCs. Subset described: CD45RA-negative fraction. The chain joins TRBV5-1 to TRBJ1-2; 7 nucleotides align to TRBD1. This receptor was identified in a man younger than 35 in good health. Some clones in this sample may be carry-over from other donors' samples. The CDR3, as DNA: TGCGCCAGCAGCTTAGGGGGCGGCTATGGCTACACCTTC. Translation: CASSLGGGYGYTF.